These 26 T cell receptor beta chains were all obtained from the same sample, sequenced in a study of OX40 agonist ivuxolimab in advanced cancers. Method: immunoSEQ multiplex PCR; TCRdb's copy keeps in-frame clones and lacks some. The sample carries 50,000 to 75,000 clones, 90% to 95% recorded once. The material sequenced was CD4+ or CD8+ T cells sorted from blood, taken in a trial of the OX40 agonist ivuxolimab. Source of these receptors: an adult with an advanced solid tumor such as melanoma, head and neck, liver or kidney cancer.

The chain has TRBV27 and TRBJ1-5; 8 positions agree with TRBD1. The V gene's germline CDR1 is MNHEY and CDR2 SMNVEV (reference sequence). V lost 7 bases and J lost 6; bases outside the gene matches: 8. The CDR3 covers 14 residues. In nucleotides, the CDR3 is TGTGCCAGCAACCTTCAGGGGGCTGGTCAGCCCCAGCATTTT. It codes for CASNLQGAGQPQHF.

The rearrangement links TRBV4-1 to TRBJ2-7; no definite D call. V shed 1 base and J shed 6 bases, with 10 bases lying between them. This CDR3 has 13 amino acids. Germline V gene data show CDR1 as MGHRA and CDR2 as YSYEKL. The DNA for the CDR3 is TGCGCCAGCAGCCAAGGTTTCCTGGCCGAGCAGTACTTC. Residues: CASSQGFLAEQYF.

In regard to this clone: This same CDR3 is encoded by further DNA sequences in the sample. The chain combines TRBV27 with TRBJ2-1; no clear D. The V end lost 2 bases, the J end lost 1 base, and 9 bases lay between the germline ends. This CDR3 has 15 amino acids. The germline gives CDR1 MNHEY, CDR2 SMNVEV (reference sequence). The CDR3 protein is CASSLGVPSYNEQFF. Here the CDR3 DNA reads TGTGCCAGCAGTTTAGGGGTTCCTTCCTACAATGAGCAGTTCTTC.

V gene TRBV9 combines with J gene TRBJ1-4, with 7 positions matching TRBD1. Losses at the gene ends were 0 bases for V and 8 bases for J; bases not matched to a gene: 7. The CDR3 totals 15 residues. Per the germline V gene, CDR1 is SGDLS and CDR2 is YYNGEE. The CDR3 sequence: CASSVAETGLEKLFF. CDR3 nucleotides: TGTGCCAGCAGCGTAGCCGAGACAGGGTTGGAAAAACTGTTTTTT. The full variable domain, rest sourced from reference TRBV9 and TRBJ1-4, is DSGVTQTPKHLITATGQRVTLRCSPRSGDLSVYWYQQSLDQGLQFLIQYYNGEERAKGNILERFSAQQFPDLHSELNLSSLELGDSALYFCASSVAETGLEKLFFGSGTQLSVL.

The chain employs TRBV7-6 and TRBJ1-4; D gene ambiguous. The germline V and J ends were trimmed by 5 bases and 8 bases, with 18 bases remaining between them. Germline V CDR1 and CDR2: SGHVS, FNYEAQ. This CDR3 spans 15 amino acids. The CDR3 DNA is TGTGCCAGCAGCCAAGGTTCGGGGTATTGGGAAAAACTGTTTTTT. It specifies CASSQGSGYWEKLFF.

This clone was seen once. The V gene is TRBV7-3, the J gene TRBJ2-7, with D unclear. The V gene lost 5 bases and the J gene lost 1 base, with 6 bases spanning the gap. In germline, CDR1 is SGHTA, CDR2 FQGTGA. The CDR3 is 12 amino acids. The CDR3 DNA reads TGTGCCAGCAGCCCCCTATCCTACGAGCAGTACTTC. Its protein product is CASSPLSYEQYF.

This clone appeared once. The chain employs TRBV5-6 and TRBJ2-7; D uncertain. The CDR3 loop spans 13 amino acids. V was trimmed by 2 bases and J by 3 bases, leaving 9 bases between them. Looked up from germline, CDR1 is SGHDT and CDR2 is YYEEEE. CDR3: CASSLVDFYEQYF. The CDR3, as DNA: TGTGCCAGCAGCTTAGTGGATTTCTACGAGCAGTACTTC. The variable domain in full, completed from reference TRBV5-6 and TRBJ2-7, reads DAGVTQSPTHLIKTRGQQVTLRCSPKSGHDTVSWYQQALGQGPQFIFQYYEEEERQRGNFPDRFSGHQFPNYSSELNVNALLLGDSALYLCASSLVDFYEQYFGPGTRLTVT.

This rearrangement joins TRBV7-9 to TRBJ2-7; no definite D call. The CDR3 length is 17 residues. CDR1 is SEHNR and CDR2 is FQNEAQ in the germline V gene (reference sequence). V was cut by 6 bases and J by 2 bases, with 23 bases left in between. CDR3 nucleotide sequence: TGTGCCAGCAGGGATGGACGGCTTAAACGAGCTCCCTACGAGCAGTACTTC. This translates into CASRDGRLKRAPYEQYF.

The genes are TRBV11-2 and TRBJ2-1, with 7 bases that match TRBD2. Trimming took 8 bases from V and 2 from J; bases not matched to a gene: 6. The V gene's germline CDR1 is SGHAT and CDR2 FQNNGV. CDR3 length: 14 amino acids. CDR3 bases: TGTGCCAGCGCCGGGGGGTCAACCTACAATGAGCAGTTCTTC. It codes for CASAGGSTYNEQFF.

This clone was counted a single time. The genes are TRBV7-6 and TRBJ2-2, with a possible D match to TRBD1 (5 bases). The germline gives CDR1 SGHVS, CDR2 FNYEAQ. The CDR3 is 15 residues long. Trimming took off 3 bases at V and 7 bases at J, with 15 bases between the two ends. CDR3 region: CASSFRSRADGELFF. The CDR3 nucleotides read TGTGCCAGCAGCTTCAGAAGCAGGGCGGACGGGGAGCTGTTTTTT.

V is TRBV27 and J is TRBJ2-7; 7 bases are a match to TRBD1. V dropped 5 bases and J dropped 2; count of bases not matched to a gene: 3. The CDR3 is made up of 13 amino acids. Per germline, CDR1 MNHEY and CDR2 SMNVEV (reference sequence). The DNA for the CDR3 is TGTGCCAGCAGTGTCCAGGGGGCCTACGAGCAGTACTTC. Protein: CASSVQGAYEQYF.

This CDR3 reads CASSILAANTGELFF. DNA for the CDR3: TGTGCCAGCAGTATTCTAGCGGCTAACACCGGGGAGCTGTTTTTT. The chain carries TRBV6-1 and TRBJ2-2, with 7 bases lining up with TRBD2. With 5 bases clipped from V and 2 bases from J, the junction kept 5 bases outside the gene matches. The CDR3 is 15 amino acids. CDR1 MNHNS and CDR2 SASEGT come from the germline V gene.

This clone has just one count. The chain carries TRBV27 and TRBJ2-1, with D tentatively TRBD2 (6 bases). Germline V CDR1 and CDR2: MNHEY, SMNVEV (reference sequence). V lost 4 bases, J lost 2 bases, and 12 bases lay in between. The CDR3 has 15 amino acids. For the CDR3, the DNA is TGTGCCAGCAGTTCAGGGAGCGGGCCCTACAATGAGCAGTTCTTC. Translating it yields CASSSGSGPYNEQFF.

This CDR3 reads CATTGGPGELFF. The DNA of the CDR3 is TGTGCCACCACAGGGGGACCCGGGGAGCTGTTTTTT. This chain connects TRBV6-1 to TRBJ2-2; TRBD1 agrees at 8 bases. The CDR3 runs to 12 residues. The germline V gene has CDR1 MNHNS and CDR2 SASEGT. With 10 bases clipped from V and 6 bases from J, the junction kept 4 bases outside the gene matches.

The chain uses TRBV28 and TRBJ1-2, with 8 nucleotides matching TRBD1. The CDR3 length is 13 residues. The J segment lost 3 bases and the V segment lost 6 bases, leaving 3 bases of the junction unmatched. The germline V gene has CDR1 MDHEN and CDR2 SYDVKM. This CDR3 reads CASRGQGDYGYTF. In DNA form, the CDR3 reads TGTGCCAGCAGAGGACAGGGAGACTATGGCTACACCTTC.

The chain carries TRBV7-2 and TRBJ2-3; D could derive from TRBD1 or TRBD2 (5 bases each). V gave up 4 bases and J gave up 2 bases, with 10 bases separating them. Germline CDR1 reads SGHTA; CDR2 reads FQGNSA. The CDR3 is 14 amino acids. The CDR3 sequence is CASSSGTSTDTQYF. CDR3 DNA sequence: TGTGCCAGCAGCTCTGGGACCTCCACAGATACGCAGTATTTT.

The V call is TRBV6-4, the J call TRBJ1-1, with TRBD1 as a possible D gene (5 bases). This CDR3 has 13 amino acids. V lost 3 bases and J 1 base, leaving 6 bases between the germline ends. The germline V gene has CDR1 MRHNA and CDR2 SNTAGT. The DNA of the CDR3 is TGTGCCAGCAGTGAAACAGGGAACACTGAAGCTTTCTTT. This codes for CASSETGNTEAFF.

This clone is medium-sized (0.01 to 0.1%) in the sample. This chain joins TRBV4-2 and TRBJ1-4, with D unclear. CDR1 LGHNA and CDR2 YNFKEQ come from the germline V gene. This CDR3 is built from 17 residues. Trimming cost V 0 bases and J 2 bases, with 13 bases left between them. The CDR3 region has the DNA TGTGCCAGCAGCCAAGATATTAGAGACTCCACTAATGAAAAACTGTTTTTT. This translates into CASSQDIRDSTNEKLFF.

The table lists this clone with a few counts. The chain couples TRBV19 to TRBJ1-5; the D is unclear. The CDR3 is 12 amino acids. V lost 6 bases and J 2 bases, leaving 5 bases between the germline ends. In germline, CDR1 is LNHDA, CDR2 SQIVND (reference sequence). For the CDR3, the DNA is TGTGCCAGTAGCAGAGGCAATCAGCCCCAGCATTTT. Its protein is CASSRGNQPQHF.

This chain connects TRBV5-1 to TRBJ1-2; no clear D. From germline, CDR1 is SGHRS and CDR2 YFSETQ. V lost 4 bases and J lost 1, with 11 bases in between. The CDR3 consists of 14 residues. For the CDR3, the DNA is TGCGCCAGCAGCCTTAGGCTGGGTAACTATGGCTACACCTTC. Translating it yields CASSLRLGNYGYTF.

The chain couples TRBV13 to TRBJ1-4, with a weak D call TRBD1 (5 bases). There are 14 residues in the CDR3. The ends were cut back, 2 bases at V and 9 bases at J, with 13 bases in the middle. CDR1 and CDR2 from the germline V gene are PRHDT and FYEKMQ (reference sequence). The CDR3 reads CASSLRQLGQKLFF. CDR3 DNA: TGTGCCAGCAGCTTACGACAGCTGGGCCAAAAACTGTTTTTT.

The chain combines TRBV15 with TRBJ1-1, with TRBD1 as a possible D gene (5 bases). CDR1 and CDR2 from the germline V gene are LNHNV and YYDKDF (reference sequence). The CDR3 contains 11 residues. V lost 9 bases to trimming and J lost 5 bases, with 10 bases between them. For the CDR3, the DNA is TGTGCCACAGTCTCAGGGACTGAAGCTTTCTTT. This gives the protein CATVSGTEAFF.

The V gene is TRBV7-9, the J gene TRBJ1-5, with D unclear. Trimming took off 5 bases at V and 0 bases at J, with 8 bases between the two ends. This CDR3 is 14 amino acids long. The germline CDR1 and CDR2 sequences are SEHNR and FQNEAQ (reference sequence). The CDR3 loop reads CASSEEYSNQPQHF. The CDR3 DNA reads TGTGCCAGCAGCGAGGAGTATAGCAATCAGCCCCAGCATTTT.

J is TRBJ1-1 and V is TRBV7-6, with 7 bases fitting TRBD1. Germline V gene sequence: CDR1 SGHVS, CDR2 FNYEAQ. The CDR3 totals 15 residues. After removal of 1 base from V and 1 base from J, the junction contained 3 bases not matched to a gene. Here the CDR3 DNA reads TGTGCCAGCAGCTTAGAGCCAGGGGGGAACACTGAAGCTTTCTTT. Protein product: CASSLEPGGNTEAFF.

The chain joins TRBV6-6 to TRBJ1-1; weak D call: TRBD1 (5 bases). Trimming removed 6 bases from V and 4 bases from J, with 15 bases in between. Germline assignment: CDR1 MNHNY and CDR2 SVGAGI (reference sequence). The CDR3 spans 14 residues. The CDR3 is CASSYLGGGTEAFF. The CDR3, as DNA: TGTGCCAGCAGCTACCTCGGGGGGGGCACTGAAGCTTTCTTT.

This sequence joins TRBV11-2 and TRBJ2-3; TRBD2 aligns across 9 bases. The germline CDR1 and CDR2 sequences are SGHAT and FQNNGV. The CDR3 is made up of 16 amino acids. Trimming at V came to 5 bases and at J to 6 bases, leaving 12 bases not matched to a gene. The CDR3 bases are TGTGCCAGCAGCGAAACTCTTAGCGGGGGAGGGGATACGCAGTATTTT. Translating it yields CASSETLSGGGDTQYF.